These T cell receptor beta chains were read from a single sample in a study of identical twins. One entry per CDR3 protein, called by TCRdb with MiXCR from the 5' RACE reads. The sample shows approximately 490,000 distinct CDR3 sequences, around 20% of them seen only once. These same data were also listed under a study on yellow fever vaccine responses in identical twins.

The specimen sequenced was CD4+ T cells sorted from blood. All receptors come from a woman under 30 in good health. The CDR3 runs from the conserved cysteine through the conserved F or W. D genes are given only for firm matches. Clone sizes are given selectively: once, few, many, or a class where the clone is expanded.

d_call | clone_size | j_call | v_call | cdr3_length | cdr3_nt | cdr3_aa
TRBD1 | . | TRBJ1-4 | TRBV6-5 | 17 | TGTGCCAGCAGTTCTCGACAGGGGCCCACAACTAATGAAAAACTGTTTTTT | CASSSRQGPTTNEKLFF
. | few | TRBJ1-1 | TRBV12-3/TRBV12-4 | 12 | TGTGCCAGCAGTTTAAATACAGATGAAGCTTTCTTT | CASSLNTDEAFF
. | . | TRBJ1-2 | TRBV3-1 | 16 | TGTGCCAGCAGGCAAAGATGGCAGGGAGGGGGCTATGGCTACACCTTC | CASRQRWQGGGYGYTF
TRBD1 | few | TRBJ1-1 | TRBV7-2 | 15 | TGTGCCAGCAGCCCAAGACAGGGGGCGCGTTTGGAAGCTTTCTTT | CASSPRQGARLEAFF
. | few | TRBJ2-7 | TRBV5-1 | 14 | TGCGCCAGCAGCTTGGATCAGGGAACCTACGAGCAGTACTTC | CASSLDQGTYEQYF
. | few | TRBJ1-1 | TRBV12-3/TRBV12-4 | 14 | TGTGCCAGCAGTCCGGGACGAAAAGACACTGAAGCTTTCTTT | CASSPGRKDTEAFF
. | . | TRBJ2-2 | TRBV10-3 | 15 | TGTGCCATCAGTGAGGGGACTCCGAACACCGGGGAGCTGGTTTTT | CAISEGTPNTGELVF
TRBD1 | . | TRBJ2-7 | TRBV11-3 | 14 | TGTGCCAGCAACTTGGGACAGGGGACGGGCGAGCAGTACTTC | CASNLGQGTGEQYF
TRBD2 | few | TRBJ2-1 | TRBV7-2 | 17 | TGTGCCAGCAGCTTAGGTGTGGCGGCTAGCGGGAGGAATGAGCAGTTCTTC | CASSLGVAASGRNEQFF
. | few | TRBJ1-4 | TRBV12-3/TRBV12-4 | 13 | TGTGCCAGCAGTCCCCAGGCGATAGGCCAACTGTTTTTT | CASSPQAIGQLFF
. | many | TRBJ1-1 | TRBV12-3/TRBV12-4 | 13 | TGTGCCAGCAGTTTAGGGGAGAACACTGAAGCTTTCTTT | CASSLGENTEAFF
TRBD1 | . | TRBJ2-2 | TRBV12-3/TRBV12-4 | 17 | TGTGCCAGCAGTTTAGACCCAGGGGGCGATGTCACCGGGGAGCTGTTTTTT | CASSLDPGGDVTGELFF
TRBD2 | . | TRBJ2-3 | TRBV24-1 | 14 | TGTGCCACCTCGCAGGGGACTAGCGCTGATACGCAGTATTTT | CATSQGTSADTQYF
TRBD2 | . | TRBJ2-2 | TRBV11-3 | 17 | TGTGCCAGCAGCTTAGGGACTAGCGGGACCTTTAGCGGGGAGCTGTTTTTT | CASSLGTSGTFSGELFF
TRBD1 | . | TRBJ2-3 | TRBV25-1 | 14 | TGTGCCAGCAGGGGACAGGCCGGTGCAGATACGCAGTATTTT | CASRGQAGADTQYF
TRBD2 | few | TRBJ2-1 | TRBV27 | 15 | TGTGCCAGCAGTTCAGCGGGGGGCAACTACAATGAGCAGTTCTTC | CASSSAGGNYNEQFF
. | . | TRBJ1-1 | TRBV7-9 | 15 | TGTGCCAGCAGCTCCCGGTCCGTGGGGGACACTGAAGCTTTCTTT | CASSSRSVGDTEAFF
. | few | TRBJ1-2 | TRBV25-1 | 14 | TGTGCCAGCAGTGAATTGGGAGCTAACTATGGCTACACCTTC | CASSELGANYGYTF
. | . | TRBJ1-3 | TRBV11-2 | 15 | TGTGCCAGCAGCTTAGGCCAGGCCTCTGGAAACACCATATATTTT | CASSLGQASGNTIYF
TRBD2 | . | TRBJ2-5 | TRBV5-1 | 14 | TGCGCCAGCAGCCGCGGGGGGGTCCAAGAGACCCAGTACTTC | CASSRGGVQETQYF
. | . | TRBJ1-1 | TRBV20-1 | 12 | TGCAGTGCGCCGGGACGGAACACTGAAGCTTTCTTT | CSAPGRNTEAFF
. | few | TRBJ2-7 | TRBV12-3/TRBV12-4 | 16 | TGTGCCAGCAGTCCCCCCCCGAGGCAGGGTTCCTACGAGCAGTACTTC | CASSPPPRQGSYEQYF
. | . | TRBJ2-1 | TRBV2 | 14 | TGTGCCAGCAGGGCAGACAGCTCCTACAATGAGCAGTTCTTC | CASRADSSYNEQFF
TRBD1 | . | TRBJ2-7 | TRBV11-3 | 17 | TGTGCCAGCAGCTTATTTGGGTCCGGGACAGGGCCGTCCGAGCAGTACTTC | CASSLFGSGTGPSEQYF
. | . | TRBJ2-2 | TRBV7-2 | 16 | TGTGCCAGCAGCTTAGTTGTCCATTCGAACACCGGGGAGCTGTTTTTT | CASSLVVHSNTGELFF
. | many | TRBJ2-2 | TRBV5-1 | 12 | TGTGCCAGCAGTTTCAACACCGGGGAGCTGTTTTTT | CASSFNTGELFF
TRBD2 | . | TRBJ2-3 | TRBV7-8 | 16 | TGTGCCAGCAGCTGGAGAGCTAGCGGGAGTACAGATACGCAGTATTTT | CASSWRASGSTDTQYF
. | few | TRBJ2-1 | TRBV5-1 | 15 | TGCGCCAGCAGCTTGGTGACAGGAACCTCCAATGAGCAGTTCTTC | CASSLVTGTSNEQFF
TRBD1 | . | TRBJ2-5 | TRBV6-4 | 21 | TGTGCCACGTCCGGGACAGGGAACATCTTGGGGCGTTCGGACCCATTCGAGACCCAGTACTTC | CATSGTGNILGRSDPFETQYF
TRBD2 | few | TRBJ2-3 | TRBV2 | 16 | TGTGCCAGCAGGGCAGGACTAGCGGAAAGCACAGATACGCAGTATTTT | CASRAGLAESTDTQYF
. | . | TRBJ2-1 | TRBV6-5 | 15 | TGTGCCAGCAGTTACGGACGGGGAGTGGTGCATGAGCAGTTCTTC | CASSYGRGVVHEQFF
. | . | TRBJ2-5 | TRBV7-7 | 14 | TGTGCCAGCAGCCCAGGCCCGAATCAAGAGACCCAGTACTTC | CASSPGPNQETQYF
. | few | TRBJ2-1 | TRBV24-1 | 15 | TGTGCCACCAGTGATGCCGGACACCCAGACAATGAGCAGTTCTTC | CATSDAGHPDNEQFF
. | . | TRBJ2-7 | TRBV10-2 | 11 | TGCGCCAGCTTTAACGGTCAGGGGCAGTACTTC | CASFNGQGQYF
. | . | TRBJ2-7 | TRBV7-6 | 14 | TGTGCCAGCAGCCCGCTAGCTGACTCCTACGAGCAGTACTTC | CASSPLADSYEQYF
. | few | TRBJ2-5 | TRBV18 | 13 | TGTGCCAGCTCACCGGGGTTGGAAGAGACCCAGTACTTC | CASSPGLEETQYF
. | many | TRBJ1-1 | TRBV12-3/TRBV12-4 | 12 | TGTGCCAGCAGTTTAGAACGGCGGTCGGCTTTCTTT | CASSLERRSAFF
. | few | TRBJ2-7 | TRBV28 | 14 | TGTGCCAGCAGAAATGGGGGGACAAACTACGAGCAGTACTTC | CASRNGGTNYEQYF
. | few | TRBJ1-3 | TRBV28 | 13 | TGTGCCAGCACAGGGGCATCTGGAAACACCATATATTTT | CASTGASGNTIYF
TRBD1 | . | TRBJ2-5 | TRBV20-1 | 13 | TGCAGTGCCATCCGGGACAGACAAGAGACCCAGTACTTC | CSAIRDRQETQYF
TRBD2 | . | TRBJ2-1 | TRBV6-1 | 15 | TGTGCCAGCAGTATCGGGACTAGCGGTTACAATGAGCAGTTCTTC | CASSIGTSGYNEQFF
. | few | TRBJ2-1 | TRBV7-3 | 13 | TGTGCCAGCAGCTTACCCCCGGTGGATGAGCAGTTCTTC | CASSLPPVDEQFF
TRBD1 | . | TRBJ1-2 | TRBV5-1 | 16 | TGCGCCAGCAGCTTTCCCCTAGACAGGGGAGACTATGGCTACACCTTC | CASSFPLDRGDYGYTF
. | . | TRBJ2-3 | TRBV24-1 | 16 | TGTGCCACCAGTGATGGACAGACGGTTAGCACAGATACGCAGTATTTT | CATSDGQTVSTDTQYF
TRBD1 | . | TRBJ2-7 | TRBV10-3 | 15 | TGTGCCATCAGCATAGGGACAGTCTTAACCTACGAGCAGTACTTC | CAISIGTVLTYEQYF
TRBD2 | few | TRBJ2-2 | TRBV7-9 | 15 | TGTGCCAGCAGGATAGCGGGAGATAGCACCGGGGAGCTGTTTTTT | CASRIAGDSTGELFF
. | . | TRBJ1-2 | TRBV20-1 | 12 | TGCAGTGCTAGAAGGGGAGGCTATGGCTACACCTTC | CSARRGGYGYTF
TRBD1 | many | TRBJ2-1 | TRBV29-1 | 16 | TGCAGCGCAATTTTTACCGGGACAGCGTATTACAATGAGCAGTTCTTC | CSAIFTGTAYYNEQFF
TRBD1 | few | TRBJ1-4 | TRBV5-1 | 15 | TGCGCCAGCAGCTTGGAAACAGGGGAGAATGAAAAACTGTTTTTT | CASSLETGENEKLFF
. | few | TRBJ2-1 | TRBV2 | 12 | TGTGCCAGCAGTGATGACGGAGCGCTCCTTCTCTTC | CASSDDGALLLF
. | many | TRBJ1-1 | TRBV5-1 | 12 | TGCGCCAGCAGTTCGGGGAACACTGAAGCTTTCTTT | CASSSGNTEAFF
. | . | TRBJ2-7 | TRBV6-2/TRBV6-3 | 17 | TGTGCCAGCAGTTACTCGCCGTCCGGGACGAAACCCTACGAGCAGTACTTC | CASSYSPSGTKPYEQYF
. | . | TRBJ1-1 | TRBV20-1 | 14 | TGCAGTGCTAGAGAGGCAGGCAGTAACACTGAAGCTTTCTTT | CSAREAGSNTEAFF
. | . | TRBJ2-3 | TRBV29-1 | 12 | TGCAGCGTTCGAGGTATCACAGATACGCAGTATTTT | CSVRGITDTQYF
TRBD1 | few | TRBJ2-7 | TRBV20-1 | 13 | TGCAGTGCTGGGGGACAGGGGACCTACGAGCAGTACTTC | CSAGGQGTYEQYF
TRBD2 | . | TRBJ2-1 | TRBV20-1 | 14 | TGCAGTGCACTGGGACTAGCGTCGCAGAATGAGCAGTTCTTC | CSALGLASQNEQFF
TRBD1 | few | TRBJ2-2 | TRBV9 | 18 | TGTGCCAGCAGCGTAGTGGCTAGACAGGGGGCTTTGTCCGGGGAGCTGTTTTTT | CASSVVARQGALSGELFF
TRBD1 | . | TRBJ2-1 | TRBV10-3 | 16 | TGTGCCATCAGCAATGACCGGGACAGGGGCAACAATGAGCAGTTCTTC | CAISNDRDRGNNEQFF
. | few | TRBJ2-7 | TRBV7-9 | 16 | TGTGCCAGCAGCTTATTGGGGCAGGGGTTTTCCTACGAGCAGTACTTC | CASSLLGQGFSYEQYF
. | . | TRBJ2-4 | TRBV7-9 | 15 | TGTGCCAGCAGCTTGGCCGGGACAAGGGAAAACATTCAGTACTTC | CASSLAGTRENIQYF